These 4 T cell receptor beta chains originate from one sample sequenced in a study of T-cell reconstitution after alpha-beta-depleted transplantation in children. Unique molecular identifiers featured in how the TCRbeta library was prepared. From the PCR reads, TCRdb called clonotypes with MiXCR, one entry per CDR3 protein. The sample contains approximately 270,000 distinct CDR3 sequences, 20% to 30% of which appear only once. The specimen comprised PBMCs, mostly from graft donor cells, sampled 360 days after TCRalphabeta/CD19-depleted stem cell transplant. The receptors here all came from a female patient younger than 10 who had a stem cell transplant for congenital amegakaryocytic thrombocytopenia, so the T cells may come from the graft donor.

This clonotype was recorded a few times. This chain uses TRBV20-1 with TRBJ2-1, with no clear D. The CDR3 sequence is 11 residues long. Trimming took off 1 base at V and 9 bases at J, with 7 bases between the two ends. CDR1 DFQATT and CDR2 SNEGSKA come from the germline V gene (reference sequence). CDR3 region: CSARGAIEQFF. The CDR3 coding sequence is TGCAGTGCTAGAGGGGCCATTGAGCAGTTCTTC.

This clonotype was found a few times. V gene TRBV6-2 or TRBV6-3 combines with J gene TRBJ2-7; TRBD2 might be the D (6 bases). CDR1 is MNHEY, CDR2 SVGEGT, per germline. V was trimmed by 6 bases and J by 3 bases, leaving 15 bases between them. The length of the CDR3 is 14 residues. CDR3 sequence reads: CASRASATRYEQYF. CDR3 nucleotides: TGTGCCAGCAGAGCTAGCGCCACCCGCTACGAGCAGTACTTC.

A few counts support this clonotype. V gene TRBV12-3 or TRBV12-4 combines with J gene TRBJ2-7; D not certain. Trimming shortened V by 5 bases and J by 2 bases, and 7 bases separated the two germline ends. This CDR3 is built from 12 residues. CDR3 nucleotide sequence: TGTGCCAGCAGTCTGAACCCCTACGAGCAGTACTTC. This encodes CASSLNPYEQYF.

The V call is TRBV12-3 or TRBV12-4, the J call TRBJ2-3, with 9 bases aligning to TRBD2. CDR3 length equals 17 residues. V shed 3 bases, J shed 2 bases, and the junction held 9 bases outside the gene matches. CDR3: CASSFPRLAVDTDTQYF. The CDR3, as DNA: TGTGCCAGCAGTTTCCCGCGACTAGCGGTAGACACAGATACGCAGTATTTT.